A single sample is the source of the 16 T cell receptor beta chains below, sequenced in a study of T cells in Graves' hyperthyroidism and ophthalmopathy. TCR beta CDR3 regions were amplified from RNA. An initial round of RT-PCR targeting the TCR CDR3 relied on the HTBI primer set. TCRdb reanalysed the multiplex PCR reads using MiXCR and keeps one entry per CDR3 protein. The repertoire holds 450,000 to 700,000 distinct CDR3 sequences, with about 45% as singletons. Sequencing was performed on peripheral blood or thyroid tissue (not recorded which). The receptors were sampled from an adult woman with Graves' disease, either hyperthyroidism or ophthalmopathy (not recorded which).

This sequence joins TRBV15 and TRBJ1-5, with D maybe TRBD1 (5 bases). V was cut by 5 bases and J by 2 bases, with 10 bases left in between. In germline, CDR1 is LNHNV, CDR2 YYDKDF (reference sequence). The CDR3 is made up of 14 amino acids. Here the CDR3 DNA reads TGTGCCACCAGCGGACGCAGGGGCAATCAGCCCCAGCATTTT. As protein: CATSGRRGNQPQHF. Full variable domain (outside the CDR3, taken from reference TRBV15 and TRBJ1-5): DAMVIQNPRYQVTQFGKPVTLSCSQTLNHNVMYWYQQKSSQAPKLLFHYYDKDFNNEADTPDNFQSRRPNTSFCFLDIRSPGLGDTAMYLCATSGRRGNQPQHFGDGTRLSIL.

The count of this clonotype is one. The chain carries TRBV6-5 and TRBJ2-5; TRBD1 matches at 9 bases. Germline V gene data show CDR1 as MNHEY and CDR2 as SVGAGI. Trimming removed 6 bases from V and 3 bases from J; junction bases left unmatched: 5. The CDR3 loop spans 14 amino acids. CDR3 sequence reads: CASSWTGAEETQYF. The CDR3 DNA follows: TGTGCCAGCAGCTGGACAGGGGCAGAAGAGACCCAGTACTTC.

This chain links TRBV7-6 with TRBJ2-7; D not certain. This CDR3 is 13 amino acids long. CDR1 is SGHVS, CDR2 FNYEAQ, per germline. The V gene lost 5 bases and the J gene lost 2 bases, with 10 bases spanning the gap. The CDR3 loop reads CASSLESTYEQYF. Written as DNA, the CDR3 is TGTGCCAGCAGCCTCGAATCTACCTACGAGCAGTACTTC.

J is TRBJ2-5 and V is TRBV20-1, with D hard to call. Per the germline V gene, CDR1 is DFQATT and CDR2 is SNEGSKA (reference sequence). The CDR3 length is 13 residues. V lost 6 bases and J 5 bases, leaving 16 bases between the germline ends. The CDR3 region has the DNA TGCAGTGCCCTCATACCCGGCGGTGAGACCCAGTACTTC. Amino acid sequence: CSALIPGGETQYF.

The chain is built from TRBV2 and TRBJ1-4, with 7 positions matching TRBD1. Germline V gene sequence: CDR1 SNHLY, CDR2 FYNNEI. V was pared by 2 bases and J by 2 bases, with 2 bases of the junction left unmatched. The CDR3 loop spans 15 amino acids. CDR3 DNA: TGTGCCAGCAGTGAATTGGACAGGACTAATGAAAAACTGTTTTTT. It is translated as CASSELDRTNEKLFF. Together with reference TRBV2 and TRBJ1-4, the CDR3 gives the full variable domain: EPEVTQTPSHQVTQMGQEVILRCVPISNHLYFYWYRQILGQKVEFLVSFYNNEISEKSEIFDDQFSVERPDGSNFTLKIRSTKLEDSAMYFCASSELDRTNEKLFFGSGTQLSVL.

At least ten counts were recorded for this clonotype. V usage is TRBV4-1 and J usage is TRBJ2-2; 8 positions match TRBD1. The CDR3 loop spans 15 amino acids. The germline V gene encodes CDR1 MGHRA and CDR2 YSYEKL. V trimming: 7 bases; J trimming: 1 base; junction bases outside the gene matches: 5. CDR3 nucleotide sequence: TGCGCCAGCAACCGGGACAGGATGAACACCGGGGAGCTGTTTTTT. It translates to CASNRDRMNTGELFF.

This chain links TRBV19 with TRBJ1-2; D is unclear. The V gene lost 6 bases and the J gene lost 6 bases, with 20 bases spanning the gap. Germline V gene data show CDR1 as LNHDA and CDR2 as SQIVND (reference sequence). The CDR3 has 15 residues. The CDR3: CASSQWWASPDGYTF. The CDR3 DNA reads TGTGCCAGTAGCCAATGGTGGGCGTCACCGGATGGCTACACCTTC.

The sample holds many counts of this clonotype. V and J are TRBV6-1 and TRBJ1-5, with D uncertain. V was shortened by 7 bases and J by 0 bases, with 1 base between the two germline ends. Germline V gives CDR1 MNHNS, CDR2 SASEGT. This CDR3 has 11 residues. CDR3 residues: CASNSNQPQHF. For the CDR3, the DNA is TGTGCCAGCAATAGCAATCAGCCCCAGCATTTT.

The V call is TRBV5-1, the J call TRBJ1-6; D may be TRBD1 (5 bases). The CDR3 covers 15 residues. V was clipped by 4 bases and J by 7 bases, with 15 bases between them. CDR1 and CDR2 (germline): SGHRS, YFSETQ. The CDR3 DNA follows: TGCGCCAGCAGCCTTCGACAGATGAACAATTCACCCCTCCACTTT. Its protein product is CASSLRQMNNSPLHF.

This clonotype was found a few times. V and J are TRBV7-9 and TRBJ2-1; 11 nucleotides line up with TRBD2. The CDR3 has 16 residues. Unmatched junction bases numbered 8, after V lost 5 bases and J lost 5 bases. Germline V gene lookup returns CDR1 SEHNR and CDR2 FQNEAQ (reference sequence). CDR3 nucleotides: TGTGCCAGCAGCGGCTGGACTAGCGGGCCGAACAATGAGCAGTTCTTC. Residues: CASSGWTSGPNNEQFF.

This clonotype showed up many times. The rearrangement joins TRBV4-1 to TRBJ2-2; TRBD2 is a possible D gene (6 bases). Germline V gives CDR1 MGHRA, CDR2 YSYEKL. The ends were cut back, 0 bases at V and 5 bases at J, with 13 bases in the middle. CDR3 length equals 16 residues. The CDR3 reads CASSQDFGSGTGELFF. The DNA for the CDR3 is TGCGCCAGCAGCCAAGATTTCGGGAGTGGTACCGGGGAGCTGTTTTTT.

About this clonotype: A read error may be the cause here, since a much bigger clone is one base away. The chain recombines TRBV7-8 with TRBJ1-5, with D tentatively TRBD1 (6 bases). This CDR3 contains 15 residues. The V gene's germline CDR1 is SGHVS and CDR2 FQNEAQ. The V gene lost 5 bases and the J gene lost 0 bases, with 11 bases spanning the gap. Here the CDR3 reads CASSAGTLSNQPQHF. CDR3 DNA sequence: TGTGCCAGCAGCGCCGGGACACTTAGCAATCAGCCCCAGCATTTT.

The table lists this clonotype with many counts. The chain uses TRBV7-2 and TRBJ2-7, with D perhaps TRBD1 (6 bases). The CDR3 has 14 amino acids. V dropped 3 bases and J dropped 7 bases, with 16 bases sitting between them. Per germline, CDR1 SGHTA and CDR2 FQGNSA. The CDR3 coding sequence is TGTGCCAGCAGCTTTTCCGGGACAACGCGAGAGCAGTACTTC. This gives the protein CASSFSGTTREQYF.

The CDR3 DNA reads as TGTGCCAGTAGTATGCGTCGGTGGGCAGGAGTCCAAGAGACCCAGTACTTC. Its translation is CASSMRRWAGVQETQYF. The V and J genes are TRBV19 and TRBJ2-5; no definite D call. Germline values: CDR1 LNHDA, CDR2 SQIVND (reference sequence). Trimming left V 3 bases short and J 1 base short, with 18 bases between. The CDR3 consists of 17 residues.

This clonotype was counted only a few times. V and J are TRBV7-2 and TRBJ1-6; 7 bases fit TRBD1. The CDR3 extends over 16 amino acids. The V gene end was trimmed by 1 base and the J gene end by 8 bases; junction bases not matched to a gene: 8. Germline lookup yields CDR1 SGHTA and CDR2 FQGNSA. As DNA, the CDR3 is TGTGCCAGCAGCTTAGAGGGCAGGGGGATTGATTCACCCCTCCACTTT. This sequence encodes CASSLEGRGIDSPLHF. Supplemented by reference TRBV7-2 and TRBJ1-6, the full variable domain reads GAGVSQSPSNKVTEKGKDVELRCDPISGHTALYWYRQSLGQGLEFLIYFQGNSAPDKSGLPSDRFSAERTGGSVSTLTIQRTQQEDSAVYLCASSLEGRGIDSPLHFGNGTRLTVT.

The chain joins TRBV29-1 to TRBJ1-3; TRBD1 agrees at 9 bases. The germline CDR1 and CDR2 sequences are SQVTM and ANQGSEA. V lost 6 bases and J lost 3; bases outside the gene matches: 3. CDR3 length equals 13 residues. The CDR3 spells CSVGQGGGNTIYF. The CDR3 bases are TGCAGCGTGGGACAGGGAGGTGGAAACACCATATATTTT.